This T cell receptor (beta chain) appears in the sequencing data of a study of T cell changes during pregnancy in multiple sclerosis. Sequencing used immunoSEQ multiplex PCR; TCRdb keeps in-frame clones, though not all of them. The profile shows some 79,000 clones, about 89% of them singletons. This clone is a singleton in its sample. The CDR3 loop spans 16 amino acids. Germline V gene sequence: CDR1 SGHTA, CDR2 FQGNSA. V gave up 4 bases and J gave up 9 bases; unmatched junction bases: 11. This specimen consisted of CD4+ T cells from peripheral blood mononuclear cells, obtained in the second trimester of pregnancy. The TCR was taken from a female donor with multiple sclerosis, enrolled in a pregnancy study. The chain has TRBV7-2 and TRBJ2-1; 11 bases agree with TRBD1. CDR3 loop: CASSSRTGGAVGEQFF. The CDR3 DNA is TGTGCCAGCAGCTCCCGGACAGGGGGCGCGGTTGGTGAGCAGTTCTTC.